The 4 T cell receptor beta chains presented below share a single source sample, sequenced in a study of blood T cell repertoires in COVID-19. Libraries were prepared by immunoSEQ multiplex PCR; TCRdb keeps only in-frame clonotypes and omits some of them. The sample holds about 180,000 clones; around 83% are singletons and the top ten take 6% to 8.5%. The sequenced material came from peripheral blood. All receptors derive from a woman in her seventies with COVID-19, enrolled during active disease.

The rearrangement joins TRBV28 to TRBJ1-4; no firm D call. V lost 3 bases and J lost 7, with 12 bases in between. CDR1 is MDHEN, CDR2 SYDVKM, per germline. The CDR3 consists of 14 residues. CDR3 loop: CASSFSGVGEKLFF. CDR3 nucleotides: TGTGCCAGCAGTTTCTCCGGGGTCGGTGAAAAACTGTTTTTT.

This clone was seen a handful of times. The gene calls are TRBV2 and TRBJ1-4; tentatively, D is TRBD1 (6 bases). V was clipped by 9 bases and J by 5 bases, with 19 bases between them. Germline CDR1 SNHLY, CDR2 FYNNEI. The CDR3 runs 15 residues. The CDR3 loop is CASRSSGQPNEKLFF. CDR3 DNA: TGTGCCAGTAGAAGTTCCGGACAGCCGAATGAAAAACTGTTTTTT.

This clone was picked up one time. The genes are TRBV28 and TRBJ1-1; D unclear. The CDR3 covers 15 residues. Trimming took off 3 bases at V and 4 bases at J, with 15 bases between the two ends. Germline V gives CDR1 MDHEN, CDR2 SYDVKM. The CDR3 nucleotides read TGTGCCAGCAGTTTTGATCCGGGAATAGGCACTGAAGCTTTCTTT. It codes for CASSFDPGIGTEAFF.

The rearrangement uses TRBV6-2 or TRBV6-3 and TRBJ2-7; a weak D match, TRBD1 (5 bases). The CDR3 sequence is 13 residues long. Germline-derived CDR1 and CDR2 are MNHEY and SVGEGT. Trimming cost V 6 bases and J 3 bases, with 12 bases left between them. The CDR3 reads CASSLDSYYEQYF. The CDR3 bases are TGTGCCAGCAGCCTTGACAGTTACTACGAGCAGTACTTC.